The rows below give T cell receptor beta chains drawn from one sample of a study of cytomegalovirus exposure and HLA in healthy donors. Only in-frame clones appear in the TCRdb table, and some are missing; sequencing was by immunoSEQ multiplex PCR. The repertoire holds 150,000 to 200,000 clones, with about 80% as singletons. Material: PBMCs. The source is a young woman in good health and CMV-seropositive. Both conserved end residues are part of each CDR3. The D gene is left open where the match is weak. Some rows have no size entry. The others give once, few or many, or a class for an expanded clone.

TRBJ2-5,TRBV11-2,-,once,TGTGCCAGCAGCGGAGGCAGGACCCAGTACTTC,CASSGGRTQYF
TRBJ1-1,TRBV7-2,TRBD1,once,TGTGCCAGCAGCTTAGTTGGGACAGGGGCTATGAACACTGAAGCTTTCTTT,CASSLVGTGAMNTEAFF
TRBJ1-1,TRBV2,-,once,TGTGCCAGCAGCGTTGACAAGAACACTGAAGCTTTCTTT,CASSVDKNTEAFF
TRBJ2-3,TRBV5-1,-,-,TGCGCCAGCAGCCCAGGACTAGAGGGGGGCAGCACGCAGTATTTT,CASSPGLEGGSTQYF
TRBJ2-1,TRBV4-1,TRBD2,-,TGCGCCAGCAGCCAAAATGCCCAGCGGGGGGGGAATTACAATGAGCAGTTCTTC,CASSQNAQRGGNYNEQFF
TRBJ2-3,TRBV5-8,TRBD1,-,TGTGCCAGCAGCTCGAGGACAGGGTTCACAGATACGCAGTATTTT,CASSSRTGFTDTQYF
TRBJ1-1,TRBV6-1,-,-,TGTGCCAGTATGACAGAGCTTTTTCGAGCTTTCTTT,CASMTELFRAFF
TRBJ1-4,TRBV5-5,TRBD1,-,TGTGCCAGCAGCGGCCCGGGACAGGGCCCTAATGAAAAACTGTTTTTT,CASSGPGQGPNEKLFF
TRBJ2-1,TRBV5-6,TRBD2,-,TGTGCCAGCCGACGGGCGGGGGGCCCGGGAGTCTTC,CASRRAGGPGVF
TRBJ2-1,TRBV27,-,-,TGTGCCAGCAGCCGTAGCGGAGGCCCACCCTACAATGAGCAGTTCTTC,CASSRSGGPPYNEQFF
TRBJ2-3,TRBV5-1,TRBD2,-,TGCGCCAGCAGCTTGGGGTCTAGCGGGTACACAGATACGCAGTATTTT,CASSLGSSGYTDTQYF
TRBJ2-2,TRBV5-1,-,-,TGCGCCAGCAGCAACGGACAGCCCGGGGAGCTGTTTTTT,CASSNGQPGELFF
TRBJ2-7,TRBV7-2,-,-,TGTGCCAGCAGTCGTACCATTAGCGGTAGCTACGAGCAGTACTTC,CASSRTISGSYEQYF
TRBJ2-3,TRBV10-1,TRBD2,-,TGCGCCAGCAGTGTCCCTAGCGGGGGCACAGATACGCAGTATTTT,CASSVPSGGTDTQYF
TRBJ2-3,TRBV5-1,-,-,TGCGCCAGCAGCTTGTGGGGGCGGGGGTCAGATACGCAGTATTTT,CASSLWGRGSDTQYF
TRBJ2-5,TRBV27,TRBD1,-,TGTGCCAGCAGTTTAAGGACAGGCAATACGAAGACCCAGTACTTC,CASSLRTGNTKTQYF
TRBJ2-1,TRBV13,TRBD1,-,TGTGCCAGCAGAAAGGCAGGGGGCCGAAATGAGCAGTTCTTC,CASRKAGGRNEQFF
TRBJ2-7,TRBV19,-,-,TGTGCCAGTAGTATTACAAAGGGGGCCTACGAGCAGTACTTC,CASSITKGAYEQYF
TRBJ2-5,TRBV11-1,TRBD2,once,TGTGCCAGCAGCGGCACTAGCGGGGGGGCCGTTGGGGAGACCCAGTACTTC,CASSGTSGGAVGETQYF
TRBJ1-5,TRBV28,-,-,TGTGCCAGCAGGAGTGGGGCCACCACTCCGGAGCCCCAGCATTTT,CASRSGATTPEPQHF
TRBJ2-7,TRBV13,-,-,TGTGCCAGCTCGGACAGTGGGTCTTACGAGCAGTACTTC,CASSDSGSYEQYF
TRBJ1-1,TRBV10-1,-,-,TGCGCCAGCAGCCGAACGAAGACAGGAATGAACACTGAAGCTTTCTTT,CASSRTKTGMNTEAFF
TRBJ1-1,TRBV27,-,-,TGTGCCAGCACCCAACTCCAGGGGAACACTGAAGCTTTCTTT,CASTQLQGNTEAFF
TRBJ1-2,TRBV6-1,-,-,TGTGCCAGCAGTGAATATACGGGAAGGAGTGGCTACACCTTC,CASSEYTGRSGYTF
TRBJ2-1,TRBV29-1,-,-,TGCAGCGGGGGACACGGAACCTACAATGAGCAGTTCTTC,CSGGHGTYNEQFF
TRBJ1-1,TRBV13,-,-,TGTGCCAGCAGCACGGGAACAGGGTTGAACACTGAAGCTTTCTTT,CASSTGTGLNTEAFF
TRBJ1-1,TRBV2,-,-,TGTGCCAGCAGCCGCGAGGGGGAGAACACTGAAGCTTTCTTT,CASSREGENTEAFF
TRBJ2-7,TRBV18,-,-,TGTGCCAGCTCACCAGAGTCCTACGAGCAGTACTTC,CASSPESYEQYF
TRBJ1-5,TRBV6-1,-,-,TGTGCCAGCAGACTAGACGGCCCCAATCAGCCCCAGCATTTT,CASRLDGPNQPQHF
TRBJ1-3,TRBV6-5,TRBD1,-,TGTGCCAGCAGTGCAGGGGGCGGTTTTGGAAACACCATATATTTT,CASSAGGGFGNTIYF
TRBJ2-7,TRBV9,-,-,TGTGCCAGCAGCCCTCGTGGGGCTGGGGGGGCCCTCGAGCAGTACTTC,CASSPRGAGGALEQYF
TRBJ2-1,TRBV4-2,TRBD2,-,TGTGCCAGCAGCCCCTTGGAGCGGGGGGGCCTCTTCTTC,CASSPLERGGLFF
TRBJ1-2,TRBV5-4,-,-,TGTGCCAGCAGCTTGTTCGGGGGTGCTAACTATGGCTACACCTTC,CASSLFGGANYGYTF
TRBJ1-1,TRBV6-1,-,once,TGTGCCAGCAGTGAACGTTTAGCTATGAACACTGAAGCTTTCTTT,CASSERLAMNTEAFF
TRBJ2-1,TRBV27,-,-,TGTGCCAGCAGGGCCGGGGGAAACAATGAGCAGTTCTTC,CASRAGGNNEQFF
TRBJ1-3,TRBV7-7,TRBD1,once,TGTGCCAGCAGCAGACAGGGGGAAAACACCATATATTTT,CASSRQGENTIYF
TRBJ2-5,TRBV7-2,-,few,TGTGCCAGCAGCTTATCCGTTGGACTTGAGACCCAGTACTTC,CASSLSVGLETQYF
TRBJ1-2,TRBV25-1,-,few,TGTGCCAGCAGTGAATCCGGGAACTATGGCTACACCTTC,CASSESGNYGYTF
TRBJ2-1,TRBV4-1,-,-,TGCGCCAGCAGCCGCCGTATTCTAGAGTATGAGCAGTTCTTC,CASSRRILEYEQFF
TRBJ2-1,TRBV13,TRBD1,-,TGTGCCAGCAGCAAACAGGGGGCGGGATACAATGAGCAGTTCTTC,CASSKQGAGYNEQFF
TRBJ1-1,TRBV19,-,once,TGTGCCAGTAGTATAGTTGCAGCTAGGAACACTGAAGCTTTCTTT,CASSIVAARNTEAFF
TRBJ2-5,TRBV11-3,TRBD2,few,TGTGCCAGCAGCTTAAGGGGATGCTGGCTAGCGGGGGGGAATCAAGAGACCCAGTACTTC,CASSLRGCWLAGGNQETQYF
TRBJ1-2,TRBV6-5,-,-,TGTGCCAGCAGTTATTCCGAGGGTTCGGGTGGCTACACCTTC,CASSYSEGSGGYTF